This TCR beta chain was sequenced for a study of T cells in Graves' hyperthyroidism and ophthalmopathy. At the level of the study: Before any treatment, at initial diagnosis, peripheral blood was collected.

Germline lookup yields CDR1 MGHRA and CDR2 YSYEKL. The CDR3 is 13 residues long. V dropped 8 bases and J dropped 4; count of bases not matched to a gene: 3. This clonotype was observed a handful of times. The antigen is unknown. Researchers barred patients who had uncontrolled infection, other autoimmune disease, pregnancy or lactation. Blood dates from first hyperthyroidism diagnosis, before any ophthalmopathy symptoms. Study-level points and caveats: Most expanded thyroid clonotypes above 0.001 also appeared in blood.

Authors of the study amplified TCR beta CDR3 regions from RNA transcripts. The HTBI set primed first-round TCR CDR3 RT-PCR. TCRdb re-called the multiplex PCR reads with MiXCR, one entry per CDR3 protein. The data hold approximately 260,000 distinct CDR3 sequences, with over 12% observed a single time. The sample taken for sequencing was blood. The chain links TRBV4-1 to TRBJ1-1; 11 bases are a match to TRBD1. This receptor was obtained from a woman aged 50 to 60 with Graves' hyperthyroidism that later progressed to Graves' ophthalmopathy. The CDR3 DNA reads TGCGCCAGCCTCGGGACAGGGGGCACTGAAGCTTTCTTT. Translating gives CASLGTGGTEAFF.